This record looks at one TCR beta chain sequence and its context. TCRdb's copy holds only in-frame clones and misses some; the assay was immunoSEQ multiplex PCR. The data contain about 33,000 clones, 90% to 95% of them singletons. The data originate from a study of T cell clones after liver transplantation. Study summary: Tolerant meant at least one year fully off immunosuppression without liver enzymes above twice normal.

The sample in question was CD8+ T cells from blood, obtained 12 months after liver transplant. This sequence originates from a human patient who received a liver transplant. Some of these T cells may belong to the graft donor.

The CDR3 sequence is CASSRHGTGDNNEQFF. CDR3 DNA sequence: TGCGCCAGCAGTCGCCATGGGACAGGGGACAACAATGAGCAGTTCTTC. The rearrangement uses TRBV23-1 and TRBJ2-1, with 10 bases lining up with TRBD1. TRBV23-1 is an open reading frame whose function is uncertain. The CDR3 sequence is 16 residues long. J gave up 5 bases and V 4 bases, and 8 bases lay outside the gene matches.